The entry that follows covers one T cell receptor beta chain sequence. Its specificity is not known. Recipients boosted at about 4 weeks or about 12 weeks are pooled. This specimen comes from a study of T cell responses to AZD1222 COVID-19 vaccine. Study results and caveats: A mostly white British donor set with more females was recruited, and clonal diversity was possibly underestimated. Rises in breadth and depth of Spike-specific TCRs came after two AZD1222 doses. The repertoires were collected only after the peak T cell response.

The trim removed 0 bases at V and 6 bases at J, leaving 9 bases unmatched. This CDR3 is 17 amino acids long. CDR1 is SGHTS and CDR2 is YDEGEE in the germline V gene. TCRdb keeps only in-frame clones here, not all; method: immunoSEQ multiplex PCR. The sample contains 80,000 to 95,000 clones, about nine tenths of which appear only once. The gene calls are TRBV5-8 and TRBJ2-2, with 9 bases lining up with TRBD2. The sequenced sample was peripheral blood, obtained 28 days after the second AZD1222 dose. The receptor was derived from an adult who received the AZD1222 COVID-19 vaccine. Here the CDR3 reads CASSLEFGSGGPGELFF. In nucleotides, the CDR3 is TGTGCCAGCAGCTTGGAGTTTGGTAGCGGGGGTCCCGGGGAGCTGTTTTTT.